This T cell receptor beta chain was observed in a study of cytomegalovirus exposure and HLA in healthy donors. Study results and caveats: Presence/absence analyses took donor sequencing depth as roughly uniform. Association of a missense DCLRE1C variant with TCR beta V- and J-gene trimming was reported in a later analysis. Researchers left out some V segments, among them TRBV6-2 and TRBV6-3, as indistinguishable.

The CDR3 covers 13 residues. Germline-derived CDR1 and CDR2 are MNHEY and SVGAGI. This PCR relied on a set of 60 Vbeta primers and 13 Jbeta primers. TCRdb's table, derived via immunoSEQ multiplex PCR, lists solely in-frame clones and lacks some. The sample records 130,000 or so clones, 55% to 80% being singletons. As regards this clone: Its antigen remains unknown. Germline is not matched at one junction end, which may reflect a read error.

Input material: PBMCs. The V and J genes are TRBV6-5 and TRBJ2-7, with TRBD2 matching over 8 bases. The TCR sequence derives from a woman between 40 and 50 years old in good health and CMV-seronegative. The CDR3 nucleotides are TGTTGCGTACGGCGGGGGGCTGGGTACGAGCAGTGCTTC. Protein sequence: CCVRRGAGYEQCF.